Included here is one T cell receptor beta chain sequence, with context. This CDR3 region has 17 residues. After removal of 0 bases from V and 7 bases from J, the junction contained 8 bases not matched to a gene. The germline gives CDR1 LGHNA, CDR2 YNFKEQ. Here immunoSEQ multiplex PCR was the method, and the copy in TCRdb shows in-frame clones only, minus some. This table holds tens of thousands of clones, about four fifths found once. These data originate in a study of memory CD4+ T cells and cytomegalovirus serostatus. The sort gate was single viable CD3+CD4+CD8-CD45RO+ cells for memory CD4+ T cells. CMV serostatus came from serum IgG against pp150, pp28, p38, p52.

Sample: memory CD4+ T cells from blood. The receptor was derived from an adult in good health and CMV-seronegative. Some clones in this sample may be carry-over from other donors' samples. The chain employs TRBV4-2 and TRBJ2-1, with 11 bases lining up with TRBD2. CDR3 coding DNA: TGTGCCAGCAGCCAAGATGCCCTAGCGGGAGGAAAGAATGAGCAGTTCTTC. Translated: CASSQDALAGGKNEQFF.